The rows below give T cell receptor beta chains drawn from one sample of a study of blood T cell repertoires in COVID-19. Generated by immunoSEQ multiplex PCR, the TCRdb table keeps only in-frame clones and is missing some. The sample lists hundreds of thousands of clones; about 86% were seen once. The sample consisted of peripheral blood. The receptors derive from a woman aged 50 to 60 with acute or convalescent COVID-19. CDR3s include the opening cysteine and the closing phenylalanine or tryptophan. Fields, in order: V gene, J gene, D gene, CDR3 length, CDR3 DNA, CDR3 protein. A D gene is named only where the DNA matches it firmly.

>TRBV3-1/TRBV3-2|TRBJ2-1|TRBD2|15
TGTGCCAGCAGCCTGGGGACTAGCGGGATGAATGAGCAGTTCTTC
CASSLGTSGMNEQFF
>TRBV9|TRBJ1-4|.|15
TGTGCCAGCAGCGCCCAGACAGAGCCTAATGAAAAACTGTTTTTT
CASSAQTEPNEKLFF
>TRBV7-8|TRBJ2-1|TRBD2|13
TGTGCCAGCAACTTAGCGCGGGAGGATGAGCAGTTCTTC
CASNLAREDEQFF
>TRBV5-1|TRBJ2-2|.|16
TGCGCCAGCAGCTTGGCCGGAACCAGGCAAGCCGGGGAGCTGTTTTTT
CASSLAGTRQAGELFF
>TRBV18|TRBJ2-7|TRBD2|15
TGTGCCAGCTCTGAAATACTAGCGGGTCAACTCGAGCAGTACTTC
CASSEILAGQLEQYF
>TRBV7-9|TRBJ2-5|.|13
TGTGCCACCAGAGGGGAAGGGGAAGAGACCCAGTACTTC
CATRGEGEETQYF
>TRBV29-1|TRBJ1-1|.|14
TGCAGCGTTGGGGGCACCGGGTCTCACACTGAAGCTTTCTTT
CSVGGTGSHTEAFF
>TRBV18|TRBJ1-1|.|13
TGTGCCAGCTCATTAAGAGAGGGCGGTGAAGCTTTCTTT
CASSLREGGEAFF
>TRBV6-5|TRBJ2-5|.|14
TGTGCCAGCAGTCTTGACAGGTCTCAAGAGACCCAGTACTTC
CASSLDRSQETQYF
>TRBV3-1/TRBV3-2|TRBJ1-1|.|15
TGTGCCAGCAGCGCAAACCAGGGATTTAACACTGAAGCTTTCTTT
CASSANQGFNTEAFF
>TRBV5-6|TRBJ2-3|TRBD2|13
TGTGCCAGCAGCGAAGGACTAGCAGATACGCAGTATTTT
CASSEGLADTQYF
>TRBV30|TRBJ1-1|.|11
TGTTTCGTACAGGAGAACACTGAAGCTTTCTTT
CFVQENTEAFF